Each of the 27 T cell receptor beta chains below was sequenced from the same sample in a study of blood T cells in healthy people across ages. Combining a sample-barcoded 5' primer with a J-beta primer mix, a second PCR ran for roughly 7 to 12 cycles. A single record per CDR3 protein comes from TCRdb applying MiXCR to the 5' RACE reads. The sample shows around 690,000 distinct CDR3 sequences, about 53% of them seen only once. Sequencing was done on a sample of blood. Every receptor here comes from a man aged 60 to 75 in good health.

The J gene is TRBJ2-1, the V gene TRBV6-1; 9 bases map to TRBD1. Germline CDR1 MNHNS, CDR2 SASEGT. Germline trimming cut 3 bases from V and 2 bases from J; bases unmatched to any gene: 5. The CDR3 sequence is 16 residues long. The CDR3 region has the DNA TGTGCCAGCAGTGACAGGACAGGGGCGACCTACAATGAGCAGTTCTTC. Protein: CASSDRTGATYNEQFF.

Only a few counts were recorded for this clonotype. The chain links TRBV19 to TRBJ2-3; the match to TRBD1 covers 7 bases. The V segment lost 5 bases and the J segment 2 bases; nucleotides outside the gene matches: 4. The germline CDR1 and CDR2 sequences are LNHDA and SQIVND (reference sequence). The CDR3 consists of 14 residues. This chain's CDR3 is CASSFGQDTDTQYF. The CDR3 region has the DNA TGTGCCAGTAGTTTCGGACAGGACACAGATACGCAGTATTTT. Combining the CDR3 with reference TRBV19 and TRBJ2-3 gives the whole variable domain DGGITQSPKYLFRKEGQNVTLSCEQNLNHDAMYWYRQDPGQGLRLIYYSQIVNDFQKGDIAEGYSVSREKKESFPLTVTSAQKNPTAFYLCASSFGQDTDTQYFGPGTRLTVL.

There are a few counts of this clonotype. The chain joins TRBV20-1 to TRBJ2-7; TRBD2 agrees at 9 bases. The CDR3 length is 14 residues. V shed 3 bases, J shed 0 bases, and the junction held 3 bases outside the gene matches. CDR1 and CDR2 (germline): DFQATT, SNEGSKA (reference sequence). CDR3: CSASLAGSSYEQYF. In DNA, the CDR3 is TGCAGTGCTAGTCTAGCGGGGAGCTCCTACGAGCAGTACTTC.

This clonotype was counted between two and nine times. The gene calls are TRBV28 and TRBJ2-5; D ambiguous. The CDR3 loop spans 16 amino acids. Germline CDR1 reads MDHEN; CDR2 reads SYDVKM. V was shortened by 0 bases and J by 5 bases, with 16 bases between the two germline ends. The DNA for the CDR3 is TGTGCCAGCAGTTTATGGGGCGGAGTGAGAGGCGAGACCCAGTACTTC. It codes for CASSLWGGVRGETQYF.

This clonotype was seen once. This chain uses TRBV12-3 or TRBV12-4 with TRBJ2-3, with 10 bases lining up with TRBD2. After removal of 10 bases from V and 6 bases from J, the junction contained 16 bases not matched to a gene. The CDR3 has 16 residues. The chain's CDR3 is CAIETEKRGGRDTQYF. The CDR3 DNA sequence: TGTGCCATTGAAACCGAGAAGCGGGGGGGGAGGGATACGCAGTATTTT.

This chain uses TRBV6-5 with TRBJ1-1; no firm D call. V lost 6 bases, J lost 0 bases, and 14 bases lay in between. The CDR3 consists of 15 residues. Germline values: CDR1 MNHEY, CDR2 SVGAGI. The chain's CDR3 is CASSPGWGLNTEAFF. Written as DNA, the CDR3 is TGTGCCAGCAGCCCGGGGTGGGGTTTGAACACTGAAGCTTTCTTT.

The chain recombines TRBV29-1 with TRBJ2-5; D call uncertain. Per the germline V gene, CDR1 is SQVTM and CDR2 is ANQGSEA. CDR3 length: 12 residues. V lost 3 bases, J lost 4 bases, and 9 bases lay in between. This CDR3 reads CSVERQRETQYF. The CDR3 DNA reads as TGCAGCGTTGAGAGGCAGAGAGAGACCCAGTACTTC.

CDR3 loop: CASSLGQDGQPQHF. CDR3 nucleotide sequence: TGTGCCAGCAGCCTTGGACAGGACGGACAGCCCCAGCATTTT. The J gene is TRBJ1-5, the V gene TRBV3-1; 7 bases match TRBD1. Germline CDR1 is LGHDT and CDR2 is YNNKEL (reference sequence). This CDR3 has 14 residues. Trimming took 4 bases from V and 7 from J; bases not matched to a gene: 7.

CDR3 sequence: CASSWGTGAGFEQYF. CDR3 DNA sequence: TGTGCCAGCAGCTGGGGGACAGGGGCGGGTTTCGAGCAGTACTTC. The chain couples TRBV7-2 to TRBJ2-7, with TRBD1 identical over 10 bases. V was clipped by 4 bases and J by 6 bases; unmatched bases: 9. The length of the CDR3 is 15 residues. The germline gives CDR1 SGHTA, CDR2 FQGNSA.

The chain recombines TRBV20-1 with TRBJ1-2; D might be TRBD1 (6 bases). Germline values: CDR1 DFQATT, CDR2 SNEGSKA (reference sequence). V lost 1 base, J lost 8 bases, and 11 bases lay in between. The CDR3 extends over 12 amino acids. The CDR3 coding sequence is TGCAGTGCTAGAGCCAGGGGAGGCGGCTACACCTTC. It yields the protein CSARARGGGYTF.

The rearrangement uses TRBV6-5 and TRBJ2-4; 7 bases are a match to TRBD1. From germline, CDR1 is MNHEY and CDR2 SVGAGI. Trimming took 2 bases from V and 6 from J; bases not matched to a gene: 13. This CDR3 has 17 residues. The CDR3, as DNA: TGTGCCAGCAGTTACACCGCGACAGGGCAAGCTGGAAACATTCAGTACTTC. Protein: CASSYTATGQAGNIQYF.

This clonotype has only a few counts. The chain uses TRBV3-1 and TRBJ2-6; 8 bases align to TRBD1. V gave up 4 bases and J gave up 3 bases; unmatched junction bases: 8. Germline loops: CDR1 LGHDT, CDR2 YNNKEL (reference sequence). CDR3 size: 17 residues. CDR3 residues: CASSRSAGGLGANVLTF. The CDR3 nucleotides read TGTGCCAGCAGCCGCTCCGCAGGGGGCCTTGGGGCCAACGTCCTGACTTTC.

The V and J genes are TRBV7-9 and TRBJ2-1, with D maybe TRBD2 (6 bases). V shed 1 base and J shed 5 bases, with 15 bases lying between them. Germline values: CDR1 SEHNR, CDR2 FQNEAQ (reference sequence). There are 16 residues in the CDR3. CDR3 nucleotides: TGTGCCAGCAGCTTAGTATGGGACTTCCCCCACAATGAGCAGTTCTTC. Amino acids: CASSLVWDFPHNEQFF.

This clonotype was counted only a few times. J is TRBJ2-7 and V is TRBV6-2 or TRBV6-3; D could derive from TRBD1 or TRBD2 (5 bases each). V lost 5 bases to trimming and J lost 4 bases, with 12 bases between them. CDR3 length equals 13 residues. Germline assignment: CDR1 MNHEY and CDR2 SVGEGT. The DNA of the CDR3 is TGTGCCAGCAGTAACGTTGGGGGTTACGAGCAGTACTTC. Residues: CASSNVGGYEQYF.

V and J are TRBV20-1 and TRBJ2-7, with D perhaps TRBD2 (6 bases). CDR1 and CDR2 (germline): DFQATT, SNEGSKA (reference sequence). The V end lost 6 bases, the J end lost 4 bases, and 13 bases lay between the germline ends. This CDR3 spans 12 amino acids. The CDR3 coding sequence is TGCAGTGCCCCGGGTGGGGGGTACGAGCAGTACTTC. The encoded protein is CSAPGGGYEQYF.

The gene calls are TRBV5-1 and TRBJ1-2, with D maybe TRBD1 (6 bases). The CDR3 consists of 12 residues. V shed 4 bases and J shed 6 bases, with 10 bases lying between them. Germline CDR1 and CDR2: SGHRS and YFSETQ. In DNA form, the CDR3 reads TGCGCCAGCAGCGCAACAGGGAATGGCTACACCTTC. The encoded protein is CASSATGNGYTF. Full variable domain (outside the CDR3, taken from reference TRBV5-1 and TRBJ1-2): KAGVTQTPRYLIKTRGQQVTLSCSPISGHRSVSWYQQTPGQGLQFLFEYFSETQRNKGNFPGRFSGRQFSNSRSEMNVSTLELGDSALYLCASSATGNGYTFGSGTRLTVV.

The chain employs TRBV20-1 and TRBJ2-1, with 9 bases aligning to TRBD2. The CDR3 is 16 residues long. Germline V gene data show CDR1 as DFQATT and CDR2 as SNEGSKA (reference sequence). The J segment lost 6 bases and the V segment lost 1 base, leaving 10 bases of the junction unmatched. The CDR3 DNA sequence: TGCAGTGCTAGAGTTGGTAGCGGGGGACGACCCAATGAGCAGTTCTTC. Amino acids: CSARVGSGGRPNEQFF.

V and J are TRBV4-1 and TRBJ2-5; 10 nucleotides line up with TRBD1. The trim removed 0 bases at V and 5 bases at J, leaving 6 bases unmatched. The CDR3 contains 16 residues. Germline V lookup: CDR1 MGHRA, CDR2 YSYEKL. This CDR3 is CASSQDQPDRGETQYF. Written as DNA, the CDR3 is TGCGCCAGCAGCCAAGATCAGCCGGACAGGGGGGAGACCCAGTACTTC.

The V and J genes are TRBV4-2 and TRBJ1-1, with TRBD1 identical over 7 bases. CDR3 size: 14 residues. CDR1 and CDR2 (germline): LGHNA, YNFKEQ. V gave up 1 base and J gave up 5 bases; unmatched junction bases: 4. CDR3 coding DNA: TGTGCCAGCAGCCAAGCAGGGGGTGGAACTGAAGCTTTCTTT. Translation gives CASSQAGGGTEAFF.

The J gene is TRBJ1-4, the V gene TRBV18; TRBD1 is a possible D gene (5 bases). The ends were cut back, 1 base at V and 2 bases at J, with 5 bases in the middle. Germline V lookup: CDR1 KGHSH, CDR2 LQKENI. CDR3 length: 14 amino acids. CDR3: CASSPRGTNEKLFF. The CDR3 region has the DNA TGTGCCAGCTCACCACGGGGGACTAATGAAAAACTGTTTTTT.

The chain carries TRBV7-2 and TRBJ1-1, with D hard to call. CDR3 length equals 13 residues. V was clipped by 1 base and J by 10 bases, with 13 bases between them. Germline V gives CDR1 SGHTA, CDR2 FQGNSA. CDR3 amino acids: CASSLEGSATAFF. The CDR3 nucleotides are TGTGCCAGCAGCTTAGAGGGCAGCGCTACAGCTTTCTTT.

In DNA, the CDR3 is TGTGCCAGCAGCTTACTCCTAGCGGACTACAATGAGCAGTTCTTC. Translation: CASSLLLADYNEQFF. The chain joins TRBV13 to TRBJ2-1; TRBD2 aligns across 7 bases. Germline V gene sequence: CDR1 PRHDT, CDR2 FYEKMQ (reference sequence). V shed 2 bases, J shed 3 bases, and the junction held 4 bases outside the gene matches. CDR3 length: 15 amino acids.

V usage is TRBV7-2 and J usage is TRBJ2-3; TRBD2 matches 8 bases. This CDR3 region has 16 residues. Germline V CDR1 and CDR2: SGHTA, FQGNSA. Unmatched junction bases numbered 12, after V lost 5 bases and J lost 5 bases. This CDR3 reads CASSQNPAGVKDTQYF. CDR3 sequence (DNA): TGTGCCAGCAGCCAGAACCCAGCGGGAGTAAAAGATACGCAGTATTTT.

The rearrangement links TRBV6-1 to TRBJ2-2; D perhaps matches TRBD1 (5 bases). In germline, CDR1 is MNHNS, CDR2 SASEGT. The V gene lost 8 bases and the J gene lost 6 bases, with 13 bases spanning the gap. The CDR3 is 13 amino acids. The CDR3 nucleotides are TGTGCCAGCTACAAAGGGGATGCCGGGGAGCTGTTTTTT. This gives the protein CASYKGDAGELFF.

Written as DNA, the CDR3 is TGTGCCACTCTGGGGGCAACCGACTTCCAAGAGACCCAGTACTTC. It translates to CATLGATDFQETQYF. The gene calls are TRBV3-1 and TRBJ2-5; a weak D match, TRBD1 (6 bases). The germline gives CDR1 LGHDT, CDR2 YNNKEL (reference sequence). The CDR3 length is 15 residues. The V end was cut by 10 bases, the J end by 1 base, with 19 bases between.

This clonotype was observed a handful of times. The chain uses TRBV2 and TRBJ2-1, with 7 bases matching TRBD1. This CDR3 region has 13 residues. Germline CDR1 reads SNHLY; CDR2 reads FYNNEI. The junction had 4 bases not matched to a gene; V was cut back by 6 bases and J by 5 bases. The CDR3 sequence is CASRKTGNNEQFF. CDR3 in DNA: TGTGCCAGCAGGAAGACAGGGAACAATGAGCAGTTCTTC.

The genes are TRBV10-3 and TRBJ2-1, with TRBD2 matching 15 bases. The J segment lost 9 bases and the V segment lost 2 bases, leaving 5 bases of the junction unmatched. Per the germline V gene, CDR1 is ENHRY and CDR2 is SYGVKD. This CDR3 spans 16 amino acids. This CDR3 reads CAISERTSGGVSEQFF. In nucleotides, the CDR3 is TGTGCCATCAGTGAGCGGACTAGCGGGGGGGTGAGTGAGCAGTTCTTC.